This record covers a single TCR beta chain. Its antigen is still unknown. Assay: immunoSEQ multiplex PCR; the TCRdb copy retains only in-frame clones and omits some. This sample carries roughly 300,000 clones, around 90% of them seen once, and the ten largest clones take roughly 1.2%. The data belong to a study of cytomegalovirus exposure and HLA in healthy donors. Study observations and caveats: The authors enumerated some 160 TCR beta chains as linked to cytomegalovirus.

Trimming took 1 base from V and 1 from J, leaving 9 bases between them. The CDR3 spans 15 residues. Per germline, CDR1 SGHDN and CDR2 FVKESK. Sequencing was performed on PBMCs. The source of this sequence is a woman in her 30s in good health and CMV-seropositive. The chain carries TRBV14 and TRBJ2-3, with a weak D call TRBD2 (6 bases). This chain's CDR3 is CASSQVWGGTDTQYF. CDR3 DNA: TGTGCCAGCAGCCAAGTTTGGGGGGGCACAGATACGCAGTATTTT.